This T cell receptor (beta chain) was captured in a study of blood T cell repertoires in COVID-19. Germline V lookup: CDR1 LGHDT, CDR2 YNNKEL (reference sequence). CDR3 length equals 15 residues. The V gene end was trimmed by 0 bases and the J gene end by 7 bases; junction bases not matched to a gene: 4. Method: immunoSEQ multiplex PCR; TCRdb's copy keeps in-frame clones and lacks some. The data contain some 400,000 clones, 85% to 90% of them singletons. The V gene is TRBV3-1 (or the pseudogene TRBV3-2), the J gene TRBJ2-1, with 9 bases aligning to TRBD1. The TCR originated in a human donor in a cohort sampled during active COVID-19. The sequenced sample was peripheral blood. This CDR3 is CASSQEGGQGNEQFF. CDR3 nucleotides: TGTGCCAGCAGCCAAGAGGGGGGACAGGGAAATGAGCAGTTCTTC.